These T cell receptor beta chains were read from a single sample in a study of cytomegalovirus exposure and HLA in healthy donors. TCRdb's table, derived via immunoSEQ multiplex PCR, lists solely in-frame clones and lacks some. This sample carries fewer than 150,000 clones, approximately 79% of them seen once, and the ten largest clones take roughly 15%. Sequencing used PBMCs. The receptors here all came from a man between 45 and 60 years old in good health and CMV-seropositive. CDR3s include the opening cysteine and the closing phenylalanine or tryptophan. D genes are given only for firm matches. The size of a clone is reported for some rows only, either as once, few or many, or as a class for expanded clones.

D gene | clone size | J gene | V gene | CDR3 DNA | CDR3 protein
TRBD2 | . | TRBJ2-3 | TRBV6-1 | TGTGCCAGCACCCTCGGACTAGTCGGAACAGATACGCAGTATTTT | CASTLGLVGTDTQYF
TRBD1 | . | TRBJ2-5 | TRBV2 | TGTGCCAGCGGTGAAGTTAGGGGGCCCCAAGAGACCCAGTACTTC | CASGEVRGPQETQYF
. | few | TRBJ2-7 | TRBV7-2 | TGTGCCAGCAGCTTAGTGGTTGAATTGAGGGAGCAGTACTTC | CASSLVVELREQYF
. | . | TRBJ2-1 | TRBV7-2 | TGTGCCAGCAGCCCCTCCCCCGGCGGTGAGCAGTTCTTC | CASSPSPGGEQFF
. | . | TRBJ2-7 | TRBV27 | TGTGCCAGCAGGGGCTTCGCCTCCTACGAGCAGTACTTC | CASRGFASYEQYF
. | . | TRBJ2-2 | TRBV28 | TGTGCCAGCAGCTACAATGGGGGGACCGGGGAGCTGTTTTTT | CASSYNGGTGELFF
TRBD1 | . | TRBJ2-5 | TRBV6-1 | TGTGCCAGCAGTGAATTGGGGACAGGGGAAGAGACCCAGTACTTC | CASSELGTGEETQYF
TRBD1 | . | TRBJ2-7 | TRBV4-1 | TGCGCCAGCAGCCAGCCGGGACAGGGCCGCTACGAGCAGTACTTC | CASSQPGQGRYEQYF
. | . | TRBJ2-2 | TRBV6-6 | TGTGCCATCTTCTCACCGGGGTTGACCGGGGAGCTGTTTTTT | CAIFSPGLTGELFF
TRBD1 | . | TRBJ1-2 | TRBV5-1 | TGCGCCAGCAGCTTGGAAGCAGGGGGCGAGAGCTATGGCTACACCTTC | CASSLEAGGESYGYTF
. | once | TRBJ2-3 | TRBV28 | TGTGCCAGCGAGATCGGGAGTGACACAGATACGCAGTATTTT | CASEIGSDTDTQYF
. | . | TRBJ1-5 | TRBV5-4 | TGTGCCAGCAGCTTAGATCGGGAACCTCAAAGCAATCAGCCCCAGCATTTT | CASSLDREPQSNQPQHF
. | . | TRBJ1-5 | TRBV6-1 | TGTGCCAGCGGGGGCGACGCCTCATTTTTGGAGCCCCAGCATTTT | CASGGDASFLEPQHF
. | . | TRBJ1-5 | TRBV6-6 | TGTGCCAGCAGTGCTACAGGGTCGGGACAGCCCCAGCATTTT | CASSATGSGQPQHF
. | . | TRBJ2-7 | TRBV28 | TGTGCCAGCAGTTTCACCTACGAGCAGTACTTC | CASSFTYEQYF
TRBD1 | . | TRBJ1-2 | TRBV19 | TGTGCCAGTAGTGCCGGGACAGGGGGCCGAGGCTACACCTTC | CASSAGTGGRGYTF
. | . | TRBJ1-1 | TRBV2 | TGTGCCAGCAGTGAAAGGTTACAGGCCCTCAAGAACACTGAAGCTTTCTTT | CASSERLQALKNTEAFF
TRBD1 | . | TRBJ2-2 | TRBV7-2 | TGTGCCAGCAGCGAACAGGGGGGAACGAACACCGGGGAGCTGTTTTTT | CASSEQGGTNTGELFF
TRBD2 | . | TRBJ2-5 | TRBV7-2 | TGTGCCAGCAGCTTAGCGCGGCGGGGGGGCGGGACCCAGTACTTC | CASSLARRGGGTQYF
. | . | TRBJ1-5 | TRBV6-6 | TGTGCCAGCAGTTACGAACAGTTCGATCAGCCCCAGCATTTT | CASSYEQFDQPQHF
TRBD1 | . | TRBJ1-6 | TRBV7-2 | TGTGCCAGCAGTCCGCTGGACAGGGTCAATTCACCCCTCCACTTT | CASSPLDRVNSPLHF
TRBD2 | . | TRBJ2-7 | TRBV11-2 | TGTGCCAGCAGCCCCCTAGCGGGATTCTCCTACGAGCAGTACTTC | CASSPLAGFSYEQYF
. | few | TRBJ2-7 | TRBV7-9 | TGTGCCAGCAGCTTAGGGGAAGGACTGAGCTCCTACGAGCAGTACTTC | CASSLGEGLSSYEQYF
TRBD2 | . | TRBJ2-1 | TRBV9 | TGTGCCAGCAGCGTAGATCTAGCGGGGGGGGTAAATGAGCAGTTCTTC | CASSVDLAGGVNEQFF
TRBD1 | . | TRBJ2-7 | TRBV2 | TGTGCCAGCAGTGGACAGGGAACGGACGAGCAGTACTTC | CASSGQGTDEQYF
TRBD2 | . | TRBJ2-1 | TRBV4-2 | TGTGCCAGCAGCCAAGGAGCGGGAGACTCCCTATACAATGAGCAGTTCTTC | CASSQGAGDSLYNEQFF
TRBD1 | . | TRBJ1-2 | TRBV7-9 | TGTGCCAGCAGCTTGGGGACAGCGGACTATGGCTACACCTTC | CASSLGTADYGYTF
. | . | TRBJ1-2 | TRBV6-5 | TGTGCCAGCAGTTACCAGGCAGGTTCGAATGGCTACACCTTC | CASSYQAGSNGYTF
. | . | TRBJ2-7 | TRBV29-1 | TGCAGCGTTGGGGAGACTAGATACGAGCAGTACTTC | CSVGETRYEQYF
. | . | TRBJ1-5 | TRBV9 | TGTGCCAGCAGCGTAGATGGGGGGGATCAGCCCCAGCATTTT | CASSVDGGDQPQHF
. | . | TRBJ2-6 | TRBV7-9 | TGTTCCAGCAGCTTTCCAGGGGCCAACTCTGGGGCCAACGTCCTGACTTTC | CSSSFPGANSGANVLTF
TRBD2 | . | TRBJ2-1 | TRBV4-1 | TGCGCCAGCGCCGCTAGCGGGAGGGGCTACAATGAGCAGTTCTTC | CASAASGRGYNEQFF